These T cell receptor beta chains were read from a single sample in a study of prognosis after radiotherapy for stage I lung cancer. TCRdb re-derived calls from the multiplex PCR reads in MiXCR, one entry per CDR3 protein. The sample has nearly 35,000 distinct CDR3 sequences; 25% to 40% are singletons. The sequencing used PBMCs, collected before or after stereotactic body radiation therapy (not recorded which). The origin of the receptors is a donor over 45 with non-small cell lung cancer. Each CDR3 is given with its conserved first and last residue. Each record gives: V gene, J gene, clone size, D gene, CDR3 protein, CDR3 DNA. A D gene is named only where the DNA matches it firmly. Clone size is not always given. Where it is, it says once, few, many or a class for expanded clones.

v_call: TRBV19; j_call: TRBJ2-2; clone_size: many; d_call: -; cdr3_aa: CASSITSSTGGLFF; cdr3_nt: TGTGCCAGTAGTATAACCAGCAGCACCGGGGGGCTGTTTTTT
v_call: TRBV4-1; j_call: TRBJ1-1; clone_size: many; d_call: -; cdr3_aa: CASKSGGENTEAFF; cdr3_nt: TGCGCCAGCAAAAGCGGGGGAGAGAACACTGAAGCTTTCTTT
v_call: TRBV6-1; j_call: TRBJ2-7; clone_size: many; d_call: -; cdr3_aa: CASQLAGIYEQYF; cdr3_nt: TGTGCCAGCCAACTCGCAGGAATTTACGAGCAGTACTTC
v_call: TRBV7-2; j_call: TRBJ2-1; clone_size: -; d_call: -; cdr3_aa: CASSSQPQGSYNEQFF; cdr3_nt: TGTGCCAGCAGCTCGCAACCTCAGGGTTCCTACAATGAGCAGTTCTTC
v_call: TRBV20-1; j_call: TRBJ1-5; clone_size: many; d_call: TRBD1; cdr3_aa: CSARFVGQANQPQHF; cdr3_nt: TGCAGTGCTAGATTTGTCGGACAGGCTAATCAGCCCCAGCATTTT
v_call: TRBV24-1; j_call: TRBJ2-1; clone_size: many; d_call: -; cdr3_aa: CATSDPGTSIEFF; cdr3_nt: TGTGCCACCAGTGATCCCGGGACATCCATTGAGTTCTTC
v_call: TRBV7-3; j_call: TRBJ1-3; clone_size: many; d_call: -; cdr3_aa: CASSLSSGNTIYF; cdr3_nt: TGTGCCAGCAGCTTATCTTCTGGAAACACCATATATTTT
v_call: TRBV7-2; j_call: TRBJ1-6; clone_size: -; d_call: -; cdr3_aa: CASRPHKGDSPLHF; cdr3_nt: TGTGCCAGCAGGCCACATAAGGGTGATTCACCCCTCCACTTT
v_call: TRBV6-9; j_call: TRBJ2-3; clone_size: few; d_call: TRBD2; cdr3_aa: CASSSAIFSGGDTDTQYF; cdr3_nt: TGTGCCAGCAGTTCAGCCATCTTTAGCGGGGGGGACACAGATACGCAGTATTTT
v_call: TRBV11-2; j_call: TRBJ2-1; clone_size: -; d_call: TRBD2; cdr3_aa: CASSFSSGSYDEQFF; cdr3_nt: TGTGCCAGCAGCTTCTCTAGCGGGAGTTATGATGAGCAGTTCTTC
v_call: TRBV20-1; j_call: TRBJ2-5; clone_size: many; d_call: TRBD2; cdr3_aa: CSYRLAGQETQYF; cdr3_nt: TGCAGTTACCGACTAGCGGGACAAGAGACCCAGTACTTC
v_call: TRBV9; j_call: TRBJ2-3; clone_size: many; d_call: TRBD2; cdr3_aa: CASSVEGRERDTQYF; cdr3_nt: TGTGCCAGCAGCGTAGAGGGGCGGGAGAGAGATACGCAGTATTTT
v_call: TRBV14; j_call: TRBJ2-6; clone_size: few; d_call: TRBD2; cdr3_aa: CASSHLSGGVSGANVLTF; cdr3_nt: TGTGCCAGCAGCCACCTTAGCGGGGGGGTGTCTGGGGCCAACGTCCTGACTTTC
v_call: TRBV2; j_call: TRBJ1-5; clone_size: many; d_call: TRBD1; cdr3_aa: CASNPRQGRSNQPQHF; cdr3_nt: TGTGCCAGCAACCCTAGACAGGGCAGGAGCAATCAGCCCCAGCATTTT
v_call: TRBV6-2/TRBV6-3; j_call: TRBJ1-1; clone_size: many; d_call: -; cdr3_aa: CASWGMNTEAFF; cdr3_nt: TGTGCCAGCTGGGGAATGAACACTGAAGCTTTCTTT
v_call: TRBV5-5; j_call: TRBJ2-4; clone_size: few; d_call: -; cdr3_aa: CASSLLGGKNIQYF; cdr3_nt: TGTGCCAGCAGCTTATTAGGGGGCAAAAACATTCAGTACTTC
v_call: TRBV6-1; j_call: TRBJ1-5; clone_size: -; d_call: -; cdr3_aa: CASTRGPQAPDNQPQHF; cdr3_nt: TGTGCCAGCACCCGGGGGCCACAGGCCCCTGACAATCAGCCCCAGCATTTT
v_call: TRBV28; j_call: TRBJ1-4; clone_size: many; d_call: -; cdr3_aa: CASRDLGANEKLFF; cdr3_nt: TGTGCCAGCAGGGATCTGGGGGCTAATGAAAAACTGTTTTTT
v_call: TRBV5-6; j_call: TRBJ2-7; clone_size: many; d_call: -; cdr3_aa: CASSYDSYEQYF; cdr3_nt: TGTGCCAGCAGCTACGACAGCTACGAGCAGTACTTC
v_call: TRBV5-1; j_call: TRBJ2-6; clone_size: -; d_call: -; cdr3_aa: CASSLTDYSGANVLTF; cdr3_nt: TGCGCCAGCAGCTTGACAGACTACTCTGGGGCCAACGTCCTGACTTTC
v_call: TRBV6-2/TRBV6-3; j_call: TRBJ1-4; clone_size: many; d_call: -; cdr3_aa: CASFNGGGEKLFF; cdr3_nt: TGTGCCAGCTTCAACGGAGGTGGTGAAAAACTGTTTTTT
v_call: TRBV7-7; j_call: TRBJ2-3; clone_size: many; d_call: TRBD1; cdr3_aa: CASSLNRGADTQYF; cdr3_nt: TGTGCTAGCAGCTTAAACAGGGGGGCAGATACGCAGTATTTT
v_call: TRBV5-1; j_call: TRBJ2-2; clone_size: -; d_call: TRBD1; cdr3_aa: CASSFSQGNPWELFF; cdr3_nt: TGCGCCAGCAGCTTTTCACAGGGGAATCCCTGGGAGCTGTTTTTT
v_call: TRBV27; j_call: TRBJ1-2; clone_size: -; d_call: TRBD1; cdr3_aa: CARRKGDRAGQNYGYTF; cdr3_nt: TGTGCCAGACGGAAAGGGGACAGGGCGGGCCAGAACTATGGCTACACCTTC
v_call: TRBV6-4; j_call: TRBJ2-7; clone_size: -; d_call: TRBD1; cdr3_aa: CASSLDRVGNWLGQYF; cdr3_nt: TGTGCCAGCAGCCTTGACAGGGTTGGAAATTGGCTTGGGCAGTACTTC
v_call: TRBV15; j_call: TRBJ2-3; clone_size: many; d_call: -; cdr3_aa: CATSRSRQGGIGTDTQYF; cdr3_nt: TGTGCCACCAGCAGAAGCCGACAGGGAGGAATTGGGACAGATACGCAGTATTTT
v_call: TRBV5-1; j_call: TRBJ1-6; clone_size: many; d_call: -; cdr3_aa: CASSYGAGSYSPLHF; cdr3_nt: TGCGCCAGCAGCTATGGGGCCGGGTCCTATTCACCCCTCCACTTT
v_call: TRBV3-1; j_call: TRBJ2-2; clone_size: many; d_call: -; cdr3_aa: CASSQVGEAGELFF; cdr3_nt: TGTGCCAGCAGCCAAGTTGGGGAAGCCGGGGAGCTGTTTTTT
v_call: TRBV7-9; j_call: TRBJ1-2; clone_size: many; d_call: -; cdr3_aa: CASSRGGLGTNYGYTF; cdr3_nt: TGTGCCAGCAGCCGAGGAGGGTTAGGGACTAACTATGGCTACACCTTC
v_call: TRBV5-1; j_call: TRBJ2-5; clone_size: few; d_call: TRBD2; cdr3_aa: CASSPIGGGGQETQYF; cdr3_nt: TGCGCCAGCAGCCCAATCGGGGGGGGGGGTCAAGAGACCCAGTACTTC
v_call: TRBV6-2/TRBV6-3; j_call: TRBJ1-4; clone_size: -; d_call: -; cdr3_aa: CASSYSGRLKEKMFF; cdr3_nt: TGTGCCAGCAGTTACTCAGGGAGGTTAAAGGAAAAAATGTTTTTT
v_call: TRBV24-1; j_call: TRBJ2-5; clone_size: many; d_call: TRBD2; cdr3_aa: CATSDPTLAGVETQYF; cdr3_nt: TGTGCCACCAGTGATCCAACCCTAGCGGGGGTAGAGACCCAGTACTTC
v_call: TRBV6-1; j_call: TRBJ1-1; clone_size: many; d_call: -; cdr3_aa: CASSEEAIRYTEAFF; cdr3_nt: TGTGCCAGCAGTGAAGAGGCAATAAGGTACACTGAAGCTTTCTTT
v_call: TRBV10-3; j_call: TRBJ2-2; clone_size: many; d_call: -; cdr3_aa: CAISESPPATGELFF; cdr3_nt: TGTGCCATCAGTGAGTCGCCGCCGGCGACCGGGGAGCTGTTTTTT
v_call: TRBV6-1; j_call: TRBJ1-1; clone_size: -; d_call: -; cdr3_aa: CASSERTWAGASF; cdr3_nt: TGTGCCAGCAGTGAGCGGACATGGGCTGGAGCTTCCTTT
v_call: TRBV5-1; j_call: TRBJ2-1; clone_size: -; d_call: -; cdr3_aa: CASSLFIYNEQFF; cdr3_nt: TGCGCCAGCAGCTTGTTCATTTACAATGAGCAGTTCTTC
v_call: TRBV20-1; j_call: TRBJ1-5; clone_size: many; d_call: -; cdr3_aa: CSAKGVGNQPQHF; cdr3_nt: TGCAGTGCCAAAGGGGTAGGCAATCAGCCCCAGCATTTT
v_call: TRBV15; j_call: TRBJ1-2; clone_size: few; d_call: -; cdr3_aa: CATSRDRGGGDYTF; cdr3_nt: TGTGCCACCAGCAGAGACAGGGGCGGGGGTGACTACACCTTC
v_call: TRBV7-2; j_call: TRBJ1-2; clone_size: -; d_call: -; cdr3_aa: CASSFGRHYGYTF; cdr3_nt: TGTGCCAGCAGCTTCGGCAGGCACTATGGCTACACCTTC
v_call: TRBV6-1; j_call: TRBJ1-2; clone_size: once; d_call: -; cdr3_aa: CASSEARAGAYGYTF; cdr3_nt: TGTGCCAGCAGTGAAGCAAGGGCAGGGGCCTATGGCTACACCTTC
v_call: TRBV15; j_call: TRBJ1-1; clone_size: many; d_call: TRBD1; cdr3_aa: CATSRETGTNTEAFF; cdr3_nt: TGTGCCACCAGCAGAGAGACAGGGACCAACACTGAAGCTTTCTTT
v_call: TRBV27; j_call: TRBJ2-7; clone_size: many; d_call: -; cdr3_aa: CASSLGRGGHEQYF; cdr3_nt: TGTGCCAGCAGTTTAGGACGGGGAGGCCACGAGCAGTACTTC
v_call: TRBV6-8; j_call: TRBJ1-5; clone_size: many; d_call: -; cdr3_aa: CASTRPLARYSNQPQHF; cdr3_nt: TGTGCCAGCACCAGGCCCCTCGCCCGATATAGCAATCAGCCCCAGCATTTT
v_call: TRBV18; j_call: TRBJ1-1; clone_size: few; d_call: -; cdr3_aa: CASSPSMTVNTEAFF; cdr3_nt: TGTGCCAGCTCACCCTCAATGACAGTCAACACTGAAGCTTTCTTT
v_call: TRBV20-1; j_call: TRBJ2-7; clone_size: -; d_call: -; cdr3_aa: CSARDPEGAPEQYF; cdr3_nt: TGCAGTGCTAGAGATCCGGAGGGGGCGCCCGAGCAGTACTTC
v_call: TRBV9; j_call: TRBJ2-7; clone_size: many; d_call: -; cdr3_aa: CASSPRTIEVDEQYF; cdr3_nt: TGTGCCAGCAGCCCGCGGACGATTGAGGTTGACGAGCAGTACTTC
v_call: TRBV6-2/TRBV6-3; j_call: TRBJ2-3; clone_size: many; d_call: -; cdr3_aa: CASSWDGTDTQYF; cdr3_nt: TGTGCCAGCAGTTGGGACGGAACAGATACGCAGTATTTT
v_call: TRBV20-1; j_call: TRBJ2-2; clone_size: many; d_call: -; cdr3_aa: CSALHATGELFF; cdr3_nt: TGCAGTGCTCTACACGCGACCGGGGAGCTGTTTTTT
v_call: TRBV29-1; j_call: TRBJ2-2; clone_size: -; d_call: TRBD1; cdr3_aa: CGTGQGVTVELFF; cdr3_nt: TGCGGGACTGGACAGGGGGTCACCGTGGAGCTGTTTTTT